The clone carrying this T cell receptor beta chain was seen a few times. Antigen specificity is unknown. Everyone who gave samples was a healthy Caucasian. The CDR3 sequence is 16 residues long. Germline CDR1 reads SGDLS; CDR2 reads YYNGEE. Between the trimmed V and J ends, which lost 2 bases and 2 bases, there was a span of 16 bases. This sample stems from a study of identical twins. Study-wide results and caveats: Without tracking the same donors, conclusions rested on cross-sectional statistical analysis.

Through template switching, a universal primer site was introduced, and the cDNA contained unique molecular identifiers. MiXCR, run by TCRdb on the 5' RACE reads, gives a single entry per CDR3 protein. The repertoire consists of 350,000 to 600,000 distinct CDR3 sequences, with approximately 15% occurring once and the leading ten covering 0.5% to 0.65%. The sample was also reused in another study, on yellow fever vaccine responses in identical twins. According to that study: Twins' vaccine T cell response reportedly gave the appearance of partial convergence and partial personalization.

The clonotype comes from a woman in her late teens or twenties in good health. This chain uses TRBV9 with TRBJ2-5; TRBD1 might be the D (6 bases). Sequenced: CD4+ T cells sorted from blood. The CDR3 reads CASSVGLDRTQETQYF. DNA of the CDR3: TGTGCCAGCAGCGTGGGTTTGGACAGAACTCAAGAGACCCAGTACTTC.